The 26 T cell receptor beta chains listed next were all sequenced from one sample in a study of blood T cell dynamics during melanoma immunotherapy. Time point given: pre-treatment baseline. The repertoire was sequenced with immunoSEQ multiplex PCR; TCRdb's copy has only in-frame clones and lacks some. The sample yields approximately 7,000 clones, around 80% seen once. Sample: blood, taken from a patient treated with checkpoint blockade. Receptors originate from a human donor with melanoma. Some clones in this sample may be carry-over from other donors' samples.

As DNA, the CDR3 is TGTGCCAGCAGTTTGGGACAGGGGGGTTCTGAAGCTTTCTTT. It is translated as CASSLGQGGSEAFF. The J gene is TRBJ1-1, the V gene TRBV28, with 11 bases that match TRBD1. The CDR3 consists of 14 residues. Germline CDR1 MDHEN, CDR2 SYDVKM. V dropped 3 bases and J dropped 6; count of bases not matched to a gene: 3.

The J gene is TRBJ2-5, the V gene TRBV30; a possible D gene is TRBD2 (6 bases). The CDR3 is 13 amino acids. Germline V gene lookup returns CDR1 GTSNPN and CDR2 SVGIG (reference sequence). The V gene lost 5 bases and the J gene lost 4 bases, with 14 bases spanning the gap. CDR3 sequence reads: CAWDGGGRETQYF. CDR3 sequence (DNA): TGTGCCTGGGACGGTGGGGGGAGAGAGACCCAGTACTTC.

The chain couples TRBV14 to TRBJ2-4, with D perhaps matching TRBD2 (5 bases). The CDR3 totals 16 residues. CDR1 is SGHDN and CDR2 is FVKESK in the germline V gene. V lost 0 bases and J 0 bases, leaving 9 bases between the germline ends. The CDR3 sequence: CASSQDTRLAKNIQYF. For the CDR3, the DNA is TGTGCCAGCAGCCAAGATACTAGGCTAGCCAAAAACATTCAGTACTTC.

This chain uses TRBV30 with TRBJ2-3, with a possible D match to TRBD1 (6 bases). Germline CDR1 is GTSNPN and CDR2 is SVGIG (reference sequence). The CDR3 totals 17 residues. Trimming removed 0 bases from V and 2 bases from J, with 18 bases in between. The CDR3 DNA follows: TGTGCCTGGAGTGTACTCGGGTCAGGGGTCTCCACAGATACGCAGTATTTT. Its protein is CAWSVLGSGVSTDTQYF.

In DNA form, the CDR3 reads TGCGCCAGCAGCTTGTCAGGGACTGGGAACACTGAAGCTTTCTTT. Translating it yields CASSLSGTGNTEAFF. The chain is built from TRBV5-1 and TRBJ1-1; D perhaps matches TRBD1 (5 bases). The CDR3 is 15 amino acids. V lost 1 base and J 1 base, leaving 11 bases between the germline ends. Germline CDR1 and CDR2: SGHRS and YFSETQ.

The chain uses TRBV6-1 and TRBJ2-4; 10 bases are a match to TRBD2. With 4 bases clipped from V and 7 bases from J, the junction kept 7 bases outside the gene matches. Looked up from germline, CDR1 is MNHNS and CDR2 is SASEGT. The CDR3 is made up of 15 amino acids. In nucleotides, the CDR3 is TGTGCCAGCAGTGCCCAAGCGGGAGGGCCGAACATTCAGTACTTC. Encoded protein: CASSAQAGGPNIQYF.

The rearrangement links TRBV19 to TRBJ2-3; 12 bases line up with TRBD2. The trim removed 3 bases at V and 1 base at J, leaving 8 bases unmatched. Germline V CDR1 and CDR2: LNHDA, SQIVND (reference sequence). CDR3 length: 18 amino acids. This CDR3 is CASSIRRTSGVGTDTQYF. CDR3 coding DNA: TGTGCCAGTAGTATTCGGAGGACTAGCGGGGTAGGCACAGATACGCAGTATTTT. Drawing the rest from reference TRBV19 and TRBJ2-3, the complete variable domain is DGGITQSPKYLFRKEGQNVTLSCEQNLNHDAMYWYRQDPGQGLRLIYYSQIVNDFQKGDIAEGYSVSREKKESFPLTVTSAQKNPTAFYLCASSIRRTSGVGTDTQYFGPGTRLTVL.

The chain joins TRBV4-2 to TRBJ2-2; 9 nucleotides align to TRBD2. In germline, CDR1 is LGHNA, CDR2 YNFKEQ. The CDR3 sequence is 18 residues long. Trimming removed 2 bases from V and 1 base from J; junction bases left unmatched: 8. The CDR3 DNA sequence: TGTGCCAGCAGCCAACCACCGTTAGCGGGGGAGAACACCGGGGAGCTGTTTTTT. Residues: CASSQPPLAGENTGELFF.

CDR3 nucleotide sequence: TGTGCCAGCAGCGTAGCAGATAGCGGTCCCCAAGAGACCCAGTACTTC. Translation gives CASSVADSGPQETQYF. The V call is TRBV9, the J call TRBJ2-5; tentatively, D is TRBD2 (6 bases). Germline V lookup: CDR1 SGDLS, CDR2 YYNGEE. The CDR3 has 16 residues. Trimming pared 0 bases from V and 1 base from J, leaving 13 bases between.

This chain connects TRBV27 to TRBJ2-5; 7 nucleotides match TRBD2. The V gene end was trimmed by 2 bases and the J gene end by 11 bases; junction bases not matched to a gene: 11. This CDR3 contains 14 residues. Looked up from germline, CDR1 is MNHEY and CDR2 is SMNVEV (reference sequence). This chain's CDR3 is CASSLPHPGREQYF. CDR3 DNA: TGTGCCAGCAGTTTACCCCACCCGGGGAGGGAGCAGTACTTC.

This chain joins TRBV5-6 and TRBJ1-5; D perhaps matches TRBD1 (6 bases). V lost 0 bases and J lost 5, with 15 bases in between. The germline CDR1 and CDR2 sequences are SGHDT and YYEEEE. The CDR3 has 16 amino acids. The chain's CDR3 is CASSLGGPRVDQPQHF. CDR3 in DNA: TGTGCCAGCAGCTTGGGGGGGCCCAGGGTGGATCAGCCCCAGCATTTT.

The chain recombines TRBV11-1 with TRBJ2-3, with TRBD2 identical over 12 bases. The CDR3 is made up of 16 amino acids. CDR1 is SGHAT and CDR2 is FQDESV in the germline V gene (reference sequence). The J segment lost 8 bases and the V segment lost 5 bases, leaving 11 bases of the junction unmatched. The CDR3 loop is CASSPPSGRAGGTQYF. The CDR3 nucleotides read TGTGCCAGCAGCCCACCTAGCGGGAGGGCCGGGGGTACGCAGTATTTT.

The V and J genes are TRBV30 and TRBJ1-3, with D possibly TRBD1 on 5 matching bases. CDR3 length: 18 residues. V was shortened by 2 bases and J by 1 base, with 21 bases between the two germline ends. From germline, CDR1 is GTSNPN and CDR2 SVGIG (reference sequence). This CDR3 reads CAWSNDVYGGSSGNTIYF. In DNA, the CDR3 is TGTGCCTGGAGTAACGACGTGTACGGGGGTTCTTCTGGAAACACCATATATTTT.

V is TRBV2 and J is TRBJ2-7; 8 bases line up with TRBD1. The CDR3 has 16 residues. The trim removed 8 bases at V and 1 base at J, leaving 13 bases unmatched. From germline, CDR1 is SNHLY and CDR2 FYNNEI. The CDR3 bases are TGTGCCAGCGGGCAGGGGGCGATTTTCGGGTCCTACGAGCAGTACTTC. It codes for CASGQGAIFGSYEQYF.

The CDR3 sequence: CASSRGPQETQYF. CDR3 DNA: TGTGCCAGCAGCCGGGGGCCCCAAGAGACCCAGTACTTC. The chain has TRBV7-2 and TRBJ2-5; D assignment may be TRBD1 or TRBD2 (6 bases each). Germline V gene sequence: CDR1 SGHTA, CDR2 FQGNSA. The CDR3 has 13 amino acids. The V gene lost 5 bases and the J gene lost 1 base, with 8 bases spanning the gap.

The genes are TRBV6-5 and TRBJ2-1, with D perhaps being TRBD1 or TRBD2 (5 bases each). Germline values: CDR1 MNHEY, CDR2 SVGAGI. The CDR3 covers 16 residues. Trimming removed 0 bases from V and 5 bases from J, with 14 bases in between. CDR3 sequence reads: CASSYSSGTRDNEQFF. The CDR3 nucleotides are TGTGCCAGCAGTTACTCCTCGGGGACCAGGGACAATGAGCAGTTCTTC.

The chain is built from TRBV14 and TRBJ2-6; TRBD1 agrees at 7 bases. The CDR3 spans 16 residues. Germline CDR1 is SGHDN and CDR2 is FVKESK. With 4 bases clipped from V and 0 bases from J, the junction kept 3 bases outside the gene matches. CDR3 sequence: CASSPDRISGANVLTF. The DNA of the CDR3 is TGTGCCAGCAGCCCGGACAGGATCTCTGGGGCCAACGTCCTGACTTTC.

V is TRBV2 and J is TRBJ2-7; TRBD1 agrees at 8 bases. This CDR3 is 15 amino acids long. The trim removed 2 bases at V and 4 bases at J, leaving 7 bases unmatched. Germline CDR1 reads SNHLY; CDR2 reads FYNNEI. CDR3 sequence: CASSERQGAVYEQYF. The CDR3 DNA is TGTGCCAGCAGTGAACGTCAGGGGGCCGTTTACGAGCAGTACTTC.

This clone was seen a few times. The chain has TRBV7-9 and TRBJ1-3; TRBD1 matches 7 bases. This CDR3 contains 16 residues. J gave up 0 bases and V 3 bases, and 5 bases lay outside the gene matches. Germline V gives CDR1 SEHNR, CDR2 FQNEAQ (reference sequence). The CDR3 bases are TGTGCCAGCAGCTTCCGGGACAGTAGCTCTGGAAACACCATATATTTT. As protein: CASSFRDSSSGNTIYF.

The chain links TRBV30 to TRBJ2-5, with 8 bases lining up with TRBD2. V dropped 2 bases and J dropped 5; count of bases not matched to a gene: 7. The CDR3 has 14 amino acids. Germline assignment: CDR1 GTSNPN and CDR2 SVGIG (reference sequence). The CDR3 DNA is TGTGCCTGGAGTTTAACGGGGGGGCGGGAGACCCAGTACTTC. Amino acid sequence: CAWSLTGGRETQYF. Using reference TRBV30 and TRBJ2-5 for the parts outside the CDR3, the full variable domain is SQTIHQWPATLVQPVGSPLSLECTVEGTSNPNLYWYRQAAGRGLQLLFYSVGIGQISSEVPQNLSASRPQDRQFILSSKKLLLSDSGFYLCAWSLTGGRETQYFGPGTRLLVL.

The chain uses TRBV11-2 and TRBJ2-1; TRBD2 aligns across 16 bases. V lost 3 bases to trimming and J lost 8 bases; unmatched junction nucleotides: 1. Germline assignment: CDR1 SGHAT and CDR2 FQNNGV. The CDR3 contains 15 residues. CDR3 nucleotides: TGTGCCAGCAGCTTCGGGACTAGCGGGGGGGATGAGCAGTTCTTC. This translates into CASSFGTSGGDEQFF.

This clone is a singleton in its sample. The chain links TRBV5-1 to TRBJ2-3, with 10 bases matching TRBD2. Germline CDR1 SGHRS, CDR2 YFSETQ. J gave up 5 bases and V 2 bases, and 2 bases lay outside the gene matches. CDR3 length equals 14 residues. For the CDR3, the DNA is TGCGCCAGCAGCTTCCAGCGGGGGGGAGATACGCAGTATTTT. Amino acid sequence: CASSFQRGGDTQYF.

Concerning this clone: The junction departs from the called germline gene at one end, perhaps through a read error. This chain uses TRBV6-5 with TRBJ2-5; D is ambiguous. The CDR3 has 11 amino acids. Germline values: CDR1 MNHEY, CDR2 SVGAGI. The CDR3 nucleotides are TGTGCCAGCAGTAACTCAGAGACCCAGTACTTC. Its translation is CASSNSETQYF.

V is TRBV11-2 and J is TRBJ2-7; tentatively, D is TRBD1 or TRBD2 (5 bases each). V was shortened by 5 bases and J by 5 bases, with 19 bases between the two germline ends. The germline CDR1 and CDR2 sequences are SGHAT and FQNNGV. The CDR3 totals 15 residues. CDR3 amino acids: CASSPGYGARDEQYF. The CDR3 region has the DNA TGTGCCAGCAGCCCCGGATACGGGGCGAGAGACGAGCAGTACTTC.

This chain uses TRBV19 with TRBJ2-7; D remains unclear. V lost 2 bases to trimming and J lost 0 bases, with 8 bases between them. The length of the CDR3 is 14 residues. CDR1 is LNHDA and CDR2 is SQIVND in the germline V gene (reference sequence). The CDR3 bases are TGTGCCAGTAGTATAAGGGATCACTCCTACGAGCAGTACTTC. The encoded protein is CASSIRDHSYEQYF.

The V call is TRBV5-1, the J call TRBJ1-1; the D is unclear. Trimming left V 3 bases short and J 3 bases short, with 9 bases between. Germline lookup yields CDR1 SGHRS and CDR2 YFSETQ. The CDR3 totals 13 residues. The DNA of the CDR3 is TGCGCCAGCAGCTGGATCAAGGACACTGAAGCTTTCTTT. Translating it yields CASSWIKDTEAFF.